The 26 T cell receptor beta chains given below trace back to one sample, sequenced in a study of blood T cell repertoires in COVID-19. Profiling relied on immunoSEQ multiplex PCR, and the TCRdb table lists in-frame clones only, not all of them. Seen here are about 120,000 clones, around 89% observed once, and the top ten hold approximately 28%. Material: peripheral blood. The receptors derive from a man between 65 and 85 years old with active or convalescent COVID-19.

V is TRBV10-3 and J is TRBJ2-2, with D perhaps TRBD1 (6 bases). The V and J ends lost 7 bases and 6 bases respectively, with 12 bases between them. CDR1 ENHRY and CDR2 SYGVKD come from the germline V gene. CDR3 length equals 13 residues. CDR3: CAINPQGPGELFF. CDR3 coding DNA: TGTGCCATCAACCCACAGGGCCCCGGGGAGCTGTTTTTT.

The chain combines TRBV29-1 with TRBJ2-7; 7 bases are shared with TRBD2. Germline-derived CDR1 and CDR2 are SQVTM and ANQGSEA. This CDR3 has 13 amino acids. The V and J ends lost 5 bases and 0 bases, in that order; junction bases with no gene match: 4. Written as DNA, the CDR3 is TGCAGCGTTCTAGCGGAGAACTCCTACGAGCAGTACTTC. This gives the protein CSVLAENSYEQYF.

V usage is TRBV28 and J usage is TRBJ2-5; 7 bases map to TRBD2. V was clipped by 8 bases and J by 2 bases; unmatched bases: 14. CDR3 length: 16 residues. Germline lookup yields CDR1 MDHEN and CDR2 SYDVKM. The CDR3 sequence: CASRRLLRGSQETQYF. The CDR3 bases are TGTGCCAGCCGCCGACTGCTGCGGGGGTCTCAAGAGACCCAGTACTTC. The full variable domain, in which reference TRBV28 and TRBJ2-5 provide the parts outside the CDR3, is DVKVTQSSRYLVKRTGEKVFLECVQDMDHENMFWYRQDPGLGLRLIYFSYDVKMKEKGDIPEGYSVSREKKERFSLILESASTNQTSMYLCASRRLLRGSQETQYFGPGTRLLVL.

The gene calls are TRBV6-5 and TRBJ1-2; D gene uncertain. Germline V CDR1 and CDR2: MNHEY, SVGAGI. V was trimmed by 5 bases and J by 3 bases, leaving 7 bases between them. The CDR3 is 12 amino acids. The chain's CDR3 is CASSIQDYGYTF. As DNA, the CDR3 is TGTGCCAGCAGTATCCAGGACTATGGCTACACCTTC.

This chain joins TRBV30 and TRBJ2-7; 12 bases are a match to TRBD2. There are 16 residues in the CDR3. The trim removed 1 base at V and 4 bases at J, leaving 8 bases unmatched. Germline V lookup: CDR1 GTSNPN, CDR2 SVGIG (reference sequence). The CDR3 sequence is CAWSELAGGPSYEQYF. In DNA form, the CDR3 reads TGTGCCTGGAGTGAGCTAGCGGGAGGGCCCTCGTACGAGCAGTACTTC.

The chain combines TRBV18 with TRBJ2-5, with a possible D match to TRBD1 (6 bases). Germline V CDR1 and CDR2: KGHSH, LQKENI. Trimming pared 0 bases from V and 2 bases from J, leaving 7 bases between. The CDR3 is 14 amino acids. CDR3 sequence reads: CASSPPDRQETQYF. In nucleotides, the CDR3 is TGTGCCAGCTCACCACCGGACAGACAAGAGACCCAGTACTTC.

V is TRBV6-6 and J is TRBJ1-4; possible D gene TRBD1, 6 bases. Germline CDR1 is MNHNY and CDR2 is SVGAGI (reference sequence). The CDR3 has 13 residues. V lost 6 bases and J lost 3, with 8 bases in between. The CDR3 DNA sequence: TGTGCCAGCAGGGACAGAGCTAATGAAAAACTGTTTTTT. Translating gives CASRDRANEKLFF.

Concerning this clone: Germline and junction disagree at one end, which may indicate a read error. The chain couples TRBV5-1 to TRBJ2-5; D possibly matches TRBD1 or TRBD2 (5 bases each). CDR1 is SGHRS and CDR2 is YFSETQ in the germline V gene. The CDR3 runs 15 residues. DNA for the CDR3: TGCGCCAGCGGCTTGGGGCGGGCCTTGGGAGAGACCCAGTACTTC. It translates to CASGLGRALGETQYF.

This chain joins TRBV5-4 and TRBJ1-2; 8 bases align to TRBD1. The CDR3 is 15 residues long. Germline CDR1 and CDR2: SGHNT and YYREEE (reference sequence). Trimming removed 0 bases from V and 5 bases from J; junction bases left unmatched: 6. CDR3 sequence (DNA): TGTGCCAGCAGCTTGGGGGGACAGGATATTTATGGCTACACCTTC. This translates into CASSLGGQDIYGYTF.

The V and J genes are TRBV10-3 and TRBJ1-1; TRBD1 agrees at 7 bases. With V trimmed by 3 bases and J by 6 bases, 1 base remained unmatched. The germline CDR1 and CDR2 sequences are ENHRY and SYGVKD. The CDR3 is made up of 12 amino acids. The CDR3 spells CAISDGTAEAFF. The DNA for the CDR3 is TGTGCCATCAGTGATGGGACAGCTGAAGCTTTCTTT.

V gene TRBV7-2 combines with J gene TRBJ2-5; D uncertain. The ends were cut back, 4 bases at V and 5 bases at J, with 8 bases in the middle. Germline V CDR1 and CDR2: SGHTA, FQGNSA. The CDR3 consists of 12 residues. The CDR3 is CASSYPKETQYF. The CDR3 DNA reads as TGTGCCAGCAGCTACCCTAAGGAGACCCAGTACTTC.

The chain couples TRBV6-6 to TRBJ2-3; 8 positions agree with TRBD2. The trim removed 9 bases at V and 2 bases at J, leaving 13 bases unmatched. Germline CDR1 reads MNHNY; CDR2 reads SVGAGI (reference sequence). The CDR3 has 16 residues. This CDR3 is CASRAGGWGPTDTQYF. In DNA form, the CDR3 reads TGTGCCAGTCGCGCGGGGGGTTGGGGGCCCACAGATACGCAGTATTTT.

The chain recombines TRBV2 with TRBJ1-2, with D hard to call. Looked up from germline, CDR1 is SNHLY and CDR2 is FYNNEI. V was pared by 6 bases and J by 5 bases, with 13 bases between. This CDR3 spans 13 amino acids. CDR3 DNA: TGTGCCAGCAGACCGGGAGCCGCATATGGCTACACCTTC. It codes for CASRPGAAYGYTF.

The chain recombines TRBV4-2 with TRBJ2-5, with TRBD2 matching over 13 bases. The CDR3 is 15 amino acids. Germline trimming cut 0 bases from V and 5 bases from J; bases unmatched to any gene: 0. Germline V CDR1 and CDR2: LGHNA, YNFKEQ. CDR3 sequence (DNA): TGTGCCAGCAGCCAAGAGACTAGCGGGAGGGAGACCCAGTACTTC. This translates into CASSQETSGRETQYF.

This clone was counted between two and nine times. CDR3 DNA sequence: TGTGCCAGCAGTTTATTCAGTGACAACCCTACCGGGGAGCTGTTTTTT. Translating gives CASSLFSDNPTGELFF. This sequence joins TRBV27 and TRBJ2-2; unclear D gene. Trimming stripped 1 base from V and 5 bases from J, with 14 bases between. The CDR3 extends over 16 amino acids. Per germline, CDR1 MNHEY and CDR2 SMNVEV (reference sequence).

The chain recombines TRBV6-1 with TRBJ1-6; maybe TRBD1 (6 bases). Germline V gene lookup returns CDR1 MNHNS and CDR2 SASEGT. V was shortened by 1 base and J by 7 bases, with 11 bases between the two germline ends. This CDR3 has 15 residues. CDR3 region: CASSEGVRGNSPLHF. CDR3 nucleotides: TGTGCCAGCAGTGAAGGGGTGAGGGGGAATTCACCCCTCCACTTT.

V and J are TRBV29-1 and TRBJ2-3, with TRBD2 identical over 9 bases. The CDR3 contains 15 residues. Unmatched junction bases numbered 5, after V lost 2 bases and J lost 2 bases. Per the germline V gene, CDR1 is SQVTM and CDR2 is ANQGSEA. The CDR3 is CSVEFLAGHTDTQYF. The CDR3 nucleotides read TGCAGCGTTGAATTTCTAGCGGGACACACAGATACGCAGTATTTT.

The rearrangement uses TRBV9 and TRBJ1-6; TRBD1 agrees at 7 bases. CDR3 length equals 15 residues. V dropped 0 bases and J dropped 8; count of bases not matched to a gene: 5. Germline V gene data show CDR1 as SGDLS and CDR2 as YYNGEE. The CDR3 DNA is TGTGCCAGCAGCGTAGATGACAGGGTCTATTCACCCCTCCACTTT. Encoded protein: CASSVDDRVYSPLHF.

This chain links TRBV7-2 with TRBJ2-5, with D tentatively TRBD2 (6 bases). This CDR3 comprises 14 residues. V was shortened by 8 bases and J by 5 bases, with 18 bases between the two germline ends. Germline V gene lookup returns CDR1 SGHTA and CDR2 FQGNSA. The CDR3 nucleotides are TGTGCCAGCCGGAGCGGGCTAGTCTCGGAGACCCAGTACTTC. Amino acid sequence: CASRSGLVSETQYF.

The chain combines TRBV21-1 with TRBJ2-1; the listed D gene, TRBD2, was not tested against the DNA. TRBV21-1 has pseudogene status. The CDR3 loop spans 14 amino acids. CDR3 nucleotide sequence: TGTGCCAGCAGCAAGGTAGGGACTCCCCTTGAGCAGTTCTTC. This encodes CASSKVGTPLEQFF.

The V and J genes are TRBV18 and TRBJ1-1; tentative D call: TRBD1 (5 bases). This CDR3 contains 14 residues. CDR1 and CDR2 (germline): KGHSH, LQKENI. V was shortened by 3 bases and J by 4 bases, with 12 bases between the two germline ends. The DNA of the CDR3 is TGTGCCAGCTCACCGGACTATGGGGGCACTGAAGCTTTCTTT. Protein product: CASSPDYGGTEAFF.

Turning to this clone: The identical CDR3 is also encoded by other nucleotide sequences in the sample. The chain couples TRBV7-9 to TRBJ2-7; 10 positions match TRBD2. The CDR3 runs to 14 residues. Looked up from germline, CDR1 is SEHNR and CDR2 is FQNEAQ (reference sequence). Trimming at V came to 4 bases and at J to 3 bases, leaving 3 bases not matched to a gene. CDR3 loop: CASSSSGSSYEQYF. The CDR3 DNA is TGTGCCAGCAGCTCTAGCGGGAGTAGCTACGAGCAGTACTTC.

The CDR3 bases are TGTGCCAGCAGCTACAGGGGGACAGATACGCAGTATTTT. Its translation: CASSYRGTDTQYF. The rearrangement joins TRBV13 to TRBJ2-3, with TRBD1 identical over 8 bases. J lost 3 bases, V lost 4 bases, and 0 bases had no gene match. This CDR3 contains 13 residues. Looked up from germline, CDR1 is PRHDT and CDR2 is FYEKMQ (reference sequence). Full variable domain (missing parts from reference TRBV13 and TRBJ2-3): AAGVIQSPRHLIKEKRETATLKCYPIPRHDTVYWYQQGPGQDPQFLISFYEKMQSDKGSIPDRFSAQQFSDYHSELNMSSLELGDSALYFCASSYRGTDTQYFGPGTRLTVL.

This chain connects TRBV11-3 to TRBJ1-2; 7 positions agree with TRBD1. This CDR3 spans 12 amino acids. The germline CDR1 and CDR2 sequences are SGHNT and YENEEA. V lost 8 bases to trimming and J lost 2 bases; unmatched junction nucleotides: 2. The CDR3: CASSQGNYGYTF. In nucleotides, the CDR3 is TGTGCCAGCTCACAGGGGAACTATGGCTACACCTTC.

This chain links TRBV19 with TRBJ2-1; 13 bases line up with TRBD2. The CDR3 loop spans 17 amino acids. The V gene end was trimmed by 6 bases and the J gene end by 5 bases; junction bases not matched to a gene: 10. Germline CDR1 and CDR2: LNHDA and SQIVND (reference sequence). The DNA for the CDR3 is TGTGCCAGTAGGCCTAAACCGGGACTAGCGGGGAACAATGAGCAGTTCTTC. It specifies CASRPKPGLAGNNEQFF.

This clone was seen a single time. The V call is TRBV7-2, the J call TRBJ1-5; possible D gene TRBD1, 6 bases. The CDR3 is 15 amino acids. CDR1 is SGHTA and CDR2 is FQGNSA in the germline V gene. V was pared by 3 bases and J by 3 bases, with 12 bases between. The CDR3 protein is CASSFTDSLNQPQHF. In DNA, the CDR3 is TGTGCCAGCAGCTTTACGGACAGCCTCAATCAGCCCCAGCATTTT.